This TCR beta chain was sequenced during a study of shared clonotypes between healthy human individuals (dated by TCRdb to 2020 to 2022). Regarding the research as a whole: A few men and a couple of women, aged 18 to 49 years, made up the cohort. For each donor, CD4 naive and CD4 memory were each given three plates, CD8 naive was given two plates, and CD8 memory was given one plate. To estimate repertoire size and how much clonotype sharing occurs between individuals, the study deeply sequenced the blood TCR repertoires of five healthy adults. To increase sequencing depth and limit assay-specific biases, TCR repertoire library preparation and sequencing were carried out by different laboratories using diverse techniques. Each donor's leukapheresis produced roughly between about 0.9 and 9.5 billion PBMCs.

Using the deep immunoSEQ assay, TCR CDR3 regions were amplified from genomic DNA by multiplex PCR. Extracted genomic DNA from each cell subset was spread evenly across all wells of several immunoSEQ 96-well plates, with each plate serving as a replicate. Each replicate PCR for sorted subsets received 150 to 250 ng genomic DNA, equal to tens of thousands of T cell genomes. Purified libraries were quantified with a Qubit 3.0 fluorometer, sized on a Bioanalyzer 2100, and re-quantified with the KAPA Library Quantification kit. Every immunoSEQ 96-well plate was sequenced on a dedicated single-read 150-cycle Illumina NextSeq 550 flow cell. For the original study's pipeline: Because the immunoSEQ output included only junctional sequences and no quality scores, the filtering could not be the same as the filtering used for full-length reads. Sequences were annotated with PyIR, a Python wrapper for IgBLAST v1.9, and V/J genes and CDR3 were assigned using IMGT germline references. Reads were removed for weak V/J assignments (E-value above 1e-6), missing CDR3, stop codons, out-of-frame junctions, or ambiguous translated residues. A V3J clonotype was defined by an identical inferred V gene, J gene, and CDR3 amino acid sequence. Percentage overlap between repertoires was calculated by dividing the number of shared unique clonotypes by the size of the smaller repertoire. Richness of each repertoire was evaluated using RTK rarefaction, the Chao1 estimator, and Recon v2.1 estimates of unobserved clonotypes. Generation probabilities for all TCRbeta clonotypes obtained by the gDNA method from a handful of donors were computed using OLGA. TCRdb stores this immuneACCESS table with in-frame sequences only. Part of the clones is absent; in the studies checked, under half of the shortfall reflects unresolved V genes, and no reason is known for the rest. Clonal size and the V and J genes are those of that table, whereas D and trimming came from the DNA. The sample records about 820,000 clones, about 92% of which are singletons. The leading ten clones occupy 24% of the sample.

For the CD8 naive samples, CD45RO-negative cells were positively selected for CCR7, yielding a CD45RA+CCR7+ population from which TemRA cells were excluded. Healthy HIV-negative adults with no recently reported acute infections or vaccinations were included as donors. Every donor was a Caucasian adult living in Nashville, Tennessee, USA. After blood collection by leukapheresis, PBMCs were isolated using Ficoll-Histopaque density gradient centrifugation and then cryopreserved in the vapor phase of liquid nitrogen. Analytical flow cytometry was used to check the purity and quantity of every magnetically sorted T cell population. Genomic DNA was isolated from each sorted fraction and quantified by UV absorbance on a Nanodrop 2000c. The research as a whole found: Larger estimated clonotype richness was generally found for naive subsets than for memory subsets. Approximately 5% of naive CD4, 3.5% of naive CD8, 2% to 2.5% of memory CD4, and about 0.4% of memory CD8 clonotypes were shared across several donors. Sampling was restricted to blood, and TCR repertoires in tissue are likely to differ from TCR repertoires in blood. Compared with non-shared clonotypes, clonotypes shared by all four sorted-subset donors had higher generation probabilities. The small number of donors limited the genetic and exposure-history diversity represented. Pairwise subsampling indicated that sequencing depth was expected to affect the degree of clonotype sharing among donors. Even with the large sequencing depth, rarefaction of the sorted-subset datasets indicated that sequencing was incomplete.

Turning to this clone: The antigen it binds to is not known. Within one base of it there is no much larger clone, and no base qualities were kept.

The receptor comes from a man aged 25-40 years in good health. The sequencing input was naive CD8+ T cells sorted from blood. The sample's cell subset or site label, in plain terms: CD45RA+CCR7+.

CDR3 protein: CASRTDYISSYEQYF. The nucleotides read TGTGCCAGCAGGACGGATTATATCAGCTCCTACGAGCAGTACTTC. The sequence is built from TRBV7-8 and TRBJ2-7, with the D gene not confidently named. CDR1 and CDR2 were assigned from the germline V gene as SGHVS and FQNEAQ. Measured from the cysteine to the phenylalanine, the CDR3 is 15 residues long. Here the CDR3 DNA is all that survives: 45 bases in frame from base 1. V and J lose 6 bases and 0 bases, and a span of 15 bases separates them.